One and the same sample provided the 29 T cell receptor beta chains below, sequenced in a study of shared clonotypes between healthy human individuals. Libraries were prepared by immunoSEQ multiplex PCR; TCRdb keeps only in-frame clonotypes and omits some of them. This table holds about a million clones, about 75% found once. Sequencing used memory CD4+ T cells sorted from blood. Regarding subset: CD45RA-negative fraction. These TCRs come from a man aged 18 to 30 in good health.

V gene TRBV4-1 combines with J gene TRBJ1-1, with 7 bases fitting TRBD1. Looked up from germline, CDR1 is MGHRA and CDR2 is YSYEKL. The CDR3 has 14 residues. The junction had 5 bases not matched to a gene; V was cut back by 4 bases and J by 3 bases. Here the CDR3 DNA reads TGCGCCAGCAGCCGACAGGGTTTTGACACTGAAGCTTTCTTT. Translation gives CASSRQGFDTEAFF.

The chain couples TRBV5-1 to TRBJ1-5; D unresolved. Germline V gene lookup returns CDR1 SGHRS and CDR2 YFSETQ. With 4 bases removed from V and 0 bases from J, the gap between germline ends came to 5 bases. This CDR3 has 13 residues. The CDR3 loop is CASSPLSNQPQHF. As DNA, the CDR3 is TGCGCCAGCAGCCCACTTAGCAATCAGCCCCAGCATTTT.

CDR3 sequence reads: CASSASGPGTGELFF. In DNA form, the CDR3 reads TGTGCCAGCTCAGCCAGCGGACCAGGGACCGGGGAGCTGTTTTTT. The chain links TRBV18 to TRBJ2-2; tentatively, D is TRBD1 or TRBD2 (5 bases each). The CDR3 sequence is 15 residues long. The germline V and J ends were trimmed by 5 bases and 5 bases, with 15 bases remaining between them. The germline V gene has CDR1 KGHSH and CDR2 LQKENI.

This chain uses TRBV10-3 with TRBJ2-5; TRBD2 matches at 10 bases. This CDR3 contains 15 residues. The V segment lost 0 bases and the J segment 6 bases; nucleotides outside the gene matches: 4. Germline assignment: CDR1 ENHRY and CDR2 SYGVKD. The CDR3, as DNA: TGTGCCATCAGTGAGTCAGCGGGAGGGGCGAAGACCCAGTACTTC. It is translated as CAISESAGGAKTQYF.

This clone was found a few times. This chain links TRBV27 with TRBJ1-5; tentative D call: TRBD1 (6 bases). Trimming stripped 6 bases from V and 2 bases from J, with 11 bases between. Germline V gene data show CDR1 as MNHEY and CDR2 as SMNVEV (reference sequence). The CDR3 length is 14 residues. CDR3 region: CASSQEGGNQPQHF. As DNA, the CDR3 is TGTGCCAGCAGCCAGGAGGGGGGCAATCAGCCCCAGCATTTT.

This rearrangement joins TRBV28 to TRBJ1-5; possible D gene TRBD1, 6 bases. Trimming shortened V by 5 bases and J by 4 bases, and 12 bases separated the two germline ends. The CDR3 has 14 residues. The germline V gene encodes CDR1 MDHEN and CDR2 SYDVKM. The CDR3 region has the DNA TGTGCCAGCAGTCCAGGGACAATTAATCAGCCCCAGCATTTT. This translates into CASSPGTINQPQHF.

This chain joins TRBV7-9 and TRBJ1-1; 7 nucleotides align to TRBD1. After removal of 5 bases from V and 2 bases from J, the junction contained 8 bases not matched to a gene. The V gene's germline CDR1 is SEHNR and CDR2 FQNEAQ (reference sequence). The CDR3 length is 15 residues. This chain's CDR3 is CASSPGQAPNTEAFF. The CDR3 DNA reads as TGTGCCAGCAGCCCAGGACAGGCACCTAACACTGAAGCTTTCTTT.

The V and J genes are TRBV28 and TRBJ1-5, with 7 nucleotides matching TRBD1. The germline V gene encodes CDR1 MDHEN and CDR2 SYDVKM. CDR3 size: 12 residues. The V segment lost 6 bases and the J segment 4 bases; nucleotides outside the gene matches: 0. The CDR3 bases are TGTGCCAGCAGGACAGGGAATCAGCCCCAGCATTTT. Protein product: CASRTGNQPQHF.

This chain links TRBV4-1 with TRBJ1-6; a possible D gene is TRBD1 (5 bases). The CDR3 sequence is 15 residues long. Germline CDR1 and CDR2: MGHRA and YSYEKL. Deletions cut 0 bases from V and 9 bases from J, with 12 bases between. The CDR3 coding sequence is TGCGCCAGCAGCCAAGATCGACAGCGCGGTTCACCCCTCCACTTT. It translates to CASSQDRQRGSPLHF.

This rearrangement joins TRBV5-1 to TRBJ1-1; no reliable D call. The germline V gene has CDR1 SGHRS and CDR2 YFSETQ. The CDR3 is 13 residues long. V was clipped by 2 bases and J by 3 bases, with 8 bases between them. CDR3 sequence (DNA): TGCGCCAGCAGCTTTAAAGCCGACACTGAAGCTTTCTTT. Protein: CASSFKADTEAFF.

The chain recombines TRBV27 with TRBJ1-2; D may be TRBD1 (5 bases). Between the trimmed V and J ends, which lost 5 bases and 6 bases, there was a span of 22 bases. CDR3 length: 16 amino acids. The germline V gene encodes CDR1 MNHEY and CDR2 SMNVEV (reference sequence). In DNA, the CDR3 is TGTGCCAGCAGTCCACTGGACATTTCTGGTGCCGATGGCTACACCTTC. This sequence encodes CASSPLDISGADGYTF.

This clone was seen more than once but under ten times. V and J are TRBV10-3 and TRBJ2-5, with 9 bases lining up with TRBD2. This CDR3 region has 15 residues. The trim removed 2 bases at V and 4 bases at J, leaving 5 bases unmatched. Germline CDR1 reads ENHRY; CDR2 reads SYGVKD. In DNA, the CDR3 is TGTGCCATCAGTGAGGCGGGGGGGGCCCGAGAGACCCAGTACTTC. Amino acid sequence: CAISEAGGARETQYF.

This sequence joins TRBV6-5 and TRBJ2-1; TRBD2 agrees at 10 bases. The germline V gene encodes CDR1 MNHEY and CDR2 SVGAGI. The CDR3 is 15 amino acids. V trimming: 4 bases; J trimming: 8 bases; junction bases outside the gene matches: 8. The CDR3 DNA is TGTGCCAGCAGTTCCGGGACTAGCGTAATGGATGAGCAGTTCTTC. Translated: CASSSGTSVMDEQFF.

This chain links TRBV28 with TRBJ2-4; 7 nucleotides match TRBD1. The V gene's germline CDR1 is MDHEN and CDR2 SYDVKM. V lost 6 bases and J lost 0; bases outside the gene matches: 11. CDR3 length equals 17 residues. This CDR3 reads CASSPPRGQAAKNIQYF. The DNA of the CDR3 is TGTGCCAGCAGCCCACCCCGCGGACAGGCAGCCAAAAACATTCAGTACTTC.

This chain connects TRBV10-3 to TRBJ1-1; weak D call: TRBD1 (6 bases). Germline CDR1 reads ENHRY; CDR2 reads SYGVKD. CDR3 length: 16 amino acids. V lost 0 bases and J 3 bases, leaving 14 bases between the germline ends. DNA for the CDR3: TGTGCCATCAGTGAGTCGAGGGGGGGTCGGGACACTGAAGCTTTCTTT. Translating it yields CAISESRGGRDTEAFF.

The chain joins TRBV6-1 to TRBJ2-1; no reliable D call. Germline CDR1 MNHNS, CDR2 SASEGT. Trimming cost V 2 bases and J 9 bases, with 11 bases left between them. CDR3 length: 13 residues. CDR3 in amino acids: CASSERVLSEQFF. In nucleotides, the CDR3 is TGTGCCAGCAGTGAACGGGTCTTAAGTGAGCAGTTCTTC.

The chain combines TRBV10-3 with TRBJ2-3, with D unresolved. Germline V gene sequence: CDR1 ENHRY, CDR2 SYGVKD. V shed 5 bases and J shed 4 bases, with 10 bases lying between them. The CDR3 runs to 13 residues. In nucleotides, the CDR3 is TGTGCCATCAGTACCCAGACTGCAGATACGCAGTATTTT. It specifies CAISTQTADTQYF.

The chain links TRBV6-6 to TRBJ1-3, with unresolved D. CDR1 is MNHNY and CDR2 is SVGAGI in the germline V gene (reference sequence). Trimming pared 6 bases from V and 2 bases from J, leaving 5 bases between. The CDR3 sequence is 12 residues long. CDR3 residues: CASRTPGNTIYF. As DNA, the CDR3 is TGTGCCAGCAGGACCCCTGGAAACACCATATATTTT.

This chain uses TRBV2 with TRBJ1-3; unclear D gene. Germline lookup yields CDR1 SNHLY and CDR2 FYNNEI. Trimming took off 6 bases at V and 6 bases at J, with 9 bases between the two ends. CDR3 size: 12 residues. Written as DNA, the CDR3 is TGTGCCAGCAGGGGATCCTCAAACACCATATATTTT. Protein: CASRGSSNTIYF.

CDR3 nucleotide sequence: TGTGCCAGTAGTATAGATTCATTTGCCGGACTAGCCAACTACAATGAGCAGTTCTTC. This translates into CASSIDSFAGLANYNEQFF. V is TRBV19 and J is TRBJ2-1; the match to TRBD2 covers 8 bases. Germline V gene lookup returns CDR1 LNHDA and CDR2 SQIVND (reference sequence). Trimming at V came to 0 bases and at J to 3 bases, leaving 13 bases not matched to a gene. The CDR3 loop spans 19 amino acids. Combining the CDR3 with reference TRBV19 and TRBJ2-1 gives the whole variable domain DGGITQSPKYLFRKEGQNVTLSCEQNLNHDAMYWYRQDPGQGLRLIYYSQIVNDFQKGDIAEGYSVSREKKESFPLTVTSAQKNPTAFYLCASSIDSFAGLANYNEQFFGPGTRLTVL.

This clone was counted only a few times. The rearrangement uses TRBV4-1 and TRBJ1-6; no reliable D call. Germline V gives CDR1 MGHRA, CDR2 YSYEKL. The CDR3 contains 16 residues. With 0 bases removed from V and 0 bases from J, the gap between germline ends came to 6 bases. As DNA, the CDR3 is TGCGCCAGCAGCCAAGATCCCATCTCCTATAATTCACCCCTCCACTTT. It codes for CASSQDPISYNSPLHF.

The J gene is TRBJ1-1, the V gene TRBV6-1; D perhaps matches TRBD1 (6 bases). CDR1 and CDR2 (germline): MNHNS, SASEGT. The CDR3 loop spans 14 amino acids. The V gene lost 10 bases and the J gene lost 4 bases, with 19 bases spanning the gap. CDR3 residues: CATRKEGGITEAFF. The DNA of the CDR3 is TGTGCCACAAGGAAGGAGGGGGGGATCACTGAAGCTTTCTTT.

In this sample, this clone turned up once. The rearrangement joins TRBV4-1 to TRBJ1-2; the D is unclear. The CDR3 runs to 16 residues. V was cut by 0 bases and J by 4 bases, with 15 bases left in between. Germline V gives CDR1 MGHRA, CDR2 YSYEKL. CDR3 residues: CASSQDHSSFSYGYTF. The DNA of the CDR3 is TGCGCCAGCAGCCAAGACCACAGTAGTTTTAGCTATGGCTACACCTTC.

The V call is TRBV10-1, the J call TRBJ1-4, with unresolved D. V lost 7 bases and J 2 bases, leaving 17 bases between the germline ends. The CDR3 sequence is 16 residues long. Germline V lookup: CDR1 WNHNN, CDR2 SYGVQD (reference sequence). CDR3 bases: TGCGCCAGCACCATCGATTGCCTTGGCACTAATGAAAAACTGTTTTTT. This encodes CASTIDCLGTNEKLFF.

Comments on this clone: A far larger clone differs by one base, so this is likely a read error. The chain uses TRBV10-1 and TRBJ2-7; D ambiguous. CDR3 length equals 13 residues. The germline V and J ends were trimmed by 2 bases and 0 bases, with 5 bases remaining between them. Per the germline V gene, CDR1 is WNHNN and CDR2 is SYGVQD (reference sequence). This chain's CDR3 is CASSERTSYEQYF. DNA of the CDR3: TGCGCCAGCAGTGAGCGGACCTCCTACGAGCAGTACTTC.

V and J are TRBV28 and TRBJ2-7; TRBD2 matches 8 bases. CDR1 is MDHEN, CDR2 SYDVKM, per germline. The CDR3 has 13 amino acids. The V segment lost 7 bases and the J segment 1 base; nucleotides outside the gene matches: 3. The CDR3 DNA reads TGTGCCAGCACAATAGCGGGGTCCTACGAGCAGTACTTC. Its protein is CASTIAGSYEQYF.

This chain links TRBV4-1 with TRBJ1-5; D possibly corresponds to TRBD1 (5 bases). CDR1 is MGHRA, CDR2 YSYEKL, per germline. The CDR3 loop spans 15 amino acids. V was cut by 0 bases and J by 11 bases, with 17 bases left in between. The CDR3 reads CASSQDTTGLGAQHF. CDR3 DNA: TGCGCCAGCAGCCAAGATACTACCGGTTTAGGGGCCCAGCATTTT.

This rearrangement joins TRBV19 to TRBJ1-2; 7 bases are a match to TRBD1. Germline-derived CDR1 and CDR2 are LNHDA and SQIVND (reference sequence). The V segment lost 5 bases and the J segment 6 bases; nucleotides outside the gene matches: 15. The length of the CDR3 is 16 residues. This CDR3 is CASSVTGTANLDGYTF. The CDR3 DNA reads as TGTGCCAGTAGTGTAACCGGGACAGCAAATCTTGATGGCTACACCTTC.

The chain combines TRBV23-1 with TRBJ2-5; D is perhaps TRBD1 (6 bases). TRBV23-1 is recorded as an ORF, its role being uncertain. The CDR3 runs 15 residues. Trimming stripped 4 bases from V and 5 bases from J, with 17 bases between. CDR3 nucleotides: TGCGCCAGCAGTCCTGAACGGAGTCAGGGGGAGACCCAGTACTTC. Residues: CASSPERSQGETQYF.